This T cell receptor beta chain was recovered during a study of OX40 agonist ivuxolimab in advanced cancers. For the study at large: Melanoma, hepatocellular carcinoma, head and neck or renal cell cancer occurred in dose-escalation patients.

Regarding this clone: Its antigen is as yet unknown.

This CDR3 contains 14 residues. The germline V and J ends were trimmed by 6 bases and 7 bases, with 17 bases remaining between them. Germline loops: CDR1 MNHNS, CDR2 SASEGT. Method: immunoSEQ multiplex PCR; TCRdb's copy keeps in-frame clones and lacks some. Of 55,000 to 70,000 clones listed, roughly 90% are singletons. Study conclusions and caveats: Low normalized T-cell clonal expansion was also seen in some nonresponders. Compared with CD4+, CD8+ T cells on average had more expanded clones. The work left the antigen specificity of expanded peripheral T cells undetermined.

The chain combines TRBV6-1 with TRBJ2-3, with a tentative D call TRBD2 (6 bases). The source material was CD4+ or CD8+ T cells sorted from blood, sampled in a trial of the OX40 agonist ivuxolimab. The TCR comes from an adult with an advanced solid tumor such as melanoma, head and neck, liver or kidney cancer. The CDR3 reads CASSLAPVVHTQYF. Written as DNA, the CDR3 is TGTGCCAGCAGCCTAGCGCCGGTGGTCCATACGCAGTATTTT.